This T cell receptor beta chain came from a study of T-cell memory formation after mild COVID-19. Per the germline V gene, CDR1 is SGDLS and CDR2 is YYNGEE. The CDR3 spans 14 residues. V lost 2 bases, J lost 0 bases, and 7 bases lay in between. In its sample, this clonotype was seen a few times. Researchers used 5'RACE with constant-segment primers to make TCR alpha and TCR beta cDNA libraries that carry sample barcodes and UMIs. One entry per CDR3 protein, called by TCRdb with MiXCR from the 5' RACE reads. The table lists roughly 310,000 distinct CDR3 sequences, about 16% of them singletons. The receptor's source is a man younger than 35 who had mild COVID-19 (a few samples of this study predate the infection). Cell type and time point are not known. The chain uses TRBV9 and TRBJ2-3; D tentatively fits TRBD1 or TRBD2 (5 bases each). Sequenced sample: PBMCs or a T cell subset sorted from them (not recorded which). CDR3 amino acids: CASSVWDSTDTQYF. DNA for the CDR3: TGTGCCAGCAGCGTCTGGGACAGCACAGATACGCAGTATTTT.